This TCR beta chain was profiled in a study of blood T cells in healthy people across ages. Study-wide results and limits: Age brought a roughly linear fall in TCR beta diversity measured per million T cells.

The use of a sample-barcoded 5' primer and a J-beta primer mix characterized a second PCR of about 7 to 12 cycles. Through a template-switch adaptor with 12 random nucleotides, each cDNA molecule received a tag. CDR3-containing paired-end reads numbered at least 2.5 million in each sample. One entry per CDR3 protein results from TCRdb running MiXCR on the 5' RACE reads. The sample lists some 790,000 distinct CDR3 sequences; around 26% were seen once. The V segment lost 5 bases and the J segment 8 bases; nucleotides outside the gene matches: 10. Germline CDR1 is SQVTM and CDR2 is ANQGSEA. CDR3 length: 13 amino acids. Total RNA extraction produced at least 5.5 micrograms (per sample) for the study. As regards this clonotype: Its antigen is unidentified.

The chain links TRBV29-1 to TRBJ1-2; TRBD1 aligns across 8 bases. The TCR was taken from a woman over 75 in good health. Sequenced material: blood. The CDR3 reads CSVNSDRGRGYTF. DNA of the CDR3: TGCAGCGTTAACTCTGACAGGGGACGGGGCTACACCTTC. The full variable domain, rest sourced from reference TRBV29-1 and TRBJ1-2, is SAVISQKPSRDICQRGTSLTIQCQVDSQVTMMFWYRQQPGQSLTLIATANQGSEATYESGFVIDKFPISRPNLTFSTLTVSNMSPEDSSIYLCSVNSDRGRGYTFGSGTRLTVV.